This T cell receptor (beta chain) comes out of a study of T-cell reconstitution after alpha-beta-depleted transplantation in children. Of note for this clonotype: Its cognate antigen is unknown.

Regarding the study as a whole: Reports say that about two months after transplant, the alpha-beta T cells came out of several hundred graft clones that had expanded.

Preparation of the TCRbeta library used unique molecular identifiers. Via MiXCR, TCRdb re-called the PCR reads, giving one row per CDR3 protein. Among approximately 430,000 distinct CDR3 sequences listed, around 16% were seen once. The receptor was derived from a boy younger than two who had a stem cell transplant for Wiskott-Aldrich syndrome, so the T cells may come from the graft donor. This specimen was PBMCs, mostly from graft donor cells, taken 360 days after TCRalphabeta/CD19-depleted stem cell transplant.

The CDR3 nucleotides are TGTGCCAGCAGCAAATTAGCGGGGCGCTCCTACAATGAGCAGTTCTTC. Encoded protein: CASSKLAGRSYNEQFF. The genes are TRBV9 and TRBJ2-1; 8 nucleotides align to TRBD2. The V segment lost 4 bases and the J segment 0 bases; nucleotides outside the gene matches: 6. The germline gives CDR1 SGDLS, CDR2 YYNGEE. This CDR3 is built from 16 residues.